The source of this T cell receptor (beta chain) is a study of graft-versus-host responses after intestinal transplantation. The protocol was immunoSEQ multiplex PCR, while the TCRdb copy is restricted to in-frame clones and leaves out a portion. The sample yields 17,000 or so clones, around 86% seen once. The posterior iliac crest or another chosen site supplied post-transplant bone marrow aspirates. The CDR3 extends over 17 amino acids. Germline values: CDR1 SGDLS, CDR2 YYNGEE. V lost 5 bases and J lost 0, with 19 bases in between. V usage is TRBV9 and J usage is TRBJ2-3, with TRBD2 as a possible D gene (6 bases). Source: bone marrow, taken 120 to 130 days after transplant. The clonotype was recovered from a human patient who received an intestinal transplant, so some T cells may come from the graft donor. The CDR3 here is CASSYDWSSGSTDTQYF. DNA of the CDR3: TGTGCCAGCAGTTACGACTGGAGTAGCGGAAGCACAGATACGCAGTATTTT.